What follows is one T cell receptor beta chain and its context. The repertoire was sequenced with immunoSEQ multiplex PCR; TCRdb's copy has only in-frame clones and lacks some. The sample includes about 660,000 clones, roughly 90% seen only once; the top ten take around 0.0099%. This sample stems from a study of shared T cell receptors in the human thymus. The CDR3 extends over 15 amino acids. Between the trimmed V and J ends, which lost 0 bases and 4 bases, there was a span of 10 bases. Germline loops: CDR1 LGHNA, CDR2 YSLEER. This sample also appeared in a second study, on human thymus T cells. Turning to that study: Resections removed during corrective heart surgery provided the thymus tissue used. Overlap was high between thymic repertoires from unrelated individuals, as reported in related research.

What was sequenced was thymocytes. The chain joins TRBV4-3 to TRBJ1-5; tentatively, D is TRBD1 (5 bases). The receptor's source is a boy under two years old with a congenital heart defect. The chain's CDR3 is CASSQDGRTNQPQHF. In nucleotides, the CDR3 is TGCGCCAGCAGCCAAGATGGCAGGACAAATCAGCCCCAGCATTTT.